This T cell receptor (beta chain) derives from a study of blood T cell repertoires in COVID-19. Study background: Samples representing acute and convalescent COVID-19 were sourced from the United States, Italy and Spain. The analysed material was cDNA or gDNA that came from T cells, B-cell-depleted T cells, or PBMCs.

The CDR3 sequence is 15 residues long. The germline CDR1 and CDR2 sequences are SEHNR and FQNEAQ (reference sequence). V dropped 0 bases and J dropped 9; count of bases not matched to a gene: 10. In the authors' methods: Quantification of nucleated cells was approximated via reference gene primer amplification. The protocol was immunoSEQ multiplex PCR, while the TCRdb copy is restricted to in-frame clones and leaves out a portion. That table gives V, J and clone size, and the DNA gave D and trimming. The table lists 55,000 to 85,000 clones, roughly 80% of them singletons. This clone was picked up one time.

Sample: peripheral blood. This chain connects TRBV7-9 to TRBJ2-7, with 8 positions matching TRBD2. This receptor was identified in a woman in her seventies with acute or convalescent COVID-19. The chain's CDR3 is CASSLAPAAGGLQYF. The CDR3 DNA follows: TGTGCCAGCAGCTTAGCCCCGGCGGCGGGAGGATTGCAGTACTTC.